The next 16 T cell receptor beta chains were all read from a single sample in a study of shared clonotypes between healthy human individuals. Some clones are missing from TCRdb's copy, which holds only in-frame ones; the method was immunoSEQ multiplex PCR. The table includes over a million clones, approximately 97% detected once. Specimen: naive CD4+ T cells sorted from blood. Subset defined: CD45RA+ positively selected. The receptors were gathered from a man aged 25-45 years in good health.

The chain recombines TRBV5-1 with TRBJ2-6; D gene unclear. Trimming pared 2 bases from V and 1 base from J, leaving 16 bases between. The CDR3 is 18 residues long. Germline-derived CDR1 and CDR2 are SGHRS and YFSETQ. CDR3: CASSLGSGVGSGANVLTF. CDR3 DNA: TGCGCCAGCAGCTTAGGGTCTGGTGTCGGGTCTGGGGCCAACGTCCTGACTTTC.

This clone was picked up a small number of times. The chain combines TRBV7-8 with TRBJ2-7; D unclear. In germline, CDR1 is SGHVS, CDR2 FQNEAQ. This CDR3 is 15 amino acids long. Trimming removed 5 bases at V and 0 bases at J, with 14 bases between. DNA for the CDR3: TGTGCCAGCAGCCCCCTATCAGTGTCCTCCTACGAGCAGTACTTC. This sequence encodes CASSPLSVSSYEQYF.

The chain uses TRBV29-1 and TRBJ2-7; 12 bases match TRBD2. Germline V gene lookup returns CDR1 SQVTM and CDR2 ANQGSEA. This CDR3 is 15 amino acids long. The J segment lost 7 bases and the V segment lost 3 bases, leaving 10 bases of the junction unmatched. The CDR3 loop is CSVEALAGGPREQYF. The CDR3 DNA reads as TGCAGCGTTGAGGCACTAGCGGGAGGCCCCCGAGAGCAGTACTTC.

The DNA of the CDR3 is TGCGCCAGCAGCCGACCGGGACAGAGCTCCTACGAGCAGTACTTC. Its translation: CASSRPGQSSYEQYF. The genes are TRBV5-1 and TRBJ2-7; 7 nucleotides align to TRBD1. Germline-derived CDR1 and CDR2 are SGHRS and YFSETQ. V trimming: 4 bases; J trimming: 0 bases; junction bases outside the gene matches: 7. The CDR3 length is 15 residues.

This chain links TRBV29-1 with TRBJ2-7; D remains ambiguous. Per germline, CDR1 SQVTM and CDR2 ANQGSEA. The CDR3 length is 11 residues. Trimming removed 7 bases at V and 3 bases at J, with 10 bases between. The CDR3 is CSAQGIYEQYF. The CDR3 DNA reads TGCAGCGCGCAAGGGATCTACGAGCAGTACTTC.

The chain employs TRBV5-1 and TRBJ2-7; D is undetermined. V lost 0 bases and J lost 3, with 16 bases in between. Per the germline V gene, CDR1 is SGHRS and CDR2 is YFSETQ. The CDR3 runs 16 residues. CDR3 in DNA: TGCGCCAGCAGCTTGGGATCGACCCGGAGCCTCTACGAGCAGTACTTC. This sequence encodes CASSLGSTRSLYEQYF.

The V gene is TRBV14, the J gene TRBJ2-4, with TRBD1 matching 7 bases. Per the germline V gene, CDR1 is SGHDN and CDR2 is FVKESK. The CDR3 contains 14 residues. Unmatched junction bases numbered 7, after V lost 5 bases and J lost 6 bases. CDR3 protein: CASSKQGLGNIQYF. The CDR3 DNA follows: TGTGCCAGCAGCAAACAGGGGCTGGGAAACATTCAGTACTTC.

The chain employs TRBV19 and TRBJ2-1; D ambiguous. Between the trimmed V and J ends, which lost 3 bases and 8 bases, there was a span of 11 bases. CDR3 length: 13 residues. From germline, CDR1 is LNHDA and CDR2 SQIVND (reference sequence). CDR3 bases: TGTGCCAGTAGTATGGCCTCTACAGATGAGCAGTTCTTC. This translates into CASSMASTDEQFF.

V gene TRBV18 combines with J gene TRBJ2-7, with a possible D match to TRBD2 (5 bases). The germline V and J ends were trimmed by 2 bases and 3 bases, with 11 bases remaining between them. This CDR3 comprises 14 residues. Germline CDR1 KGHSH, CDR2 LQKENI. The CDR3 DNA is TGTGCCAGCTCACCAATCGGCGAGGGCTACGAGCAGTACTTC. Translating it yields CASSPIGEGYEQYF.

The J gene is TRBJ2-7, the V gene TRBV7-9, with D maybe TRBD1 (5 bases). The CDR3 covers 17 residues. The ends were cut back, 5 bases at V and 3 bases at J, with 23 bases in the middle. CDR1 and CDR2 (germline): SEHNR, FQNEAQ (reference sequence). Here the CDR3 reads CASSPGPQQEKVYEQYF. In DNA form, the CDR3 reads TGTGCCAGCAGCCCCGGGCCCCAACAGGAGAAGGTCTACGAGCAGTACTTC.

The chain combines TRBV5-1 with TRBJ1-4; D unresolved. The CDR3 length is 14 residues. The ends were cut back, 1 base at V and 5 bases at J, with 9 bases in the middle. Germline assignment: CDR1 SGHRS and CDR2 YFSETQ. The CDR3 sequence: CASSLSGFNEKLFF. CDR3 in DNA: TGCGCCAGCAGCTTGTCTGGATTCAATGAAAAACTGTTTTTT.

The V call is TRBV12-5, the J call TRBJ2-7, with TRBD2 as a possible D gene (5 bases). Germline CDR1 is LGHNT and CDR2 is FRNRAP. The CDR3 covers 12 residues. Trimming left V 5 bases short and J 3 bases short, with 8 bases between. CDR3 residues: CASGIGLYEQYF. DNA of the CDR3: TGTGCTAGTGGTATAGGACTCTACGAGCAGTACTTC.

V and J are TRBV25-1 and TRBJ2-1, with D perhaps being TRBD1 or TRBD2 (5 bases each). V lost 4 bases and J lost 0, with 13 bases in between. Per germline, CDR1 MGHDK and CDR2 SYGVNS. CDR3 size: 16 residues. CDR3 region: CASSGVAGSSYNEQFF. In DNA form, the CDR3 reads TGTGCCAGCAGTGGGGTCGCAGGGAGCTCCTACAATGAGCAGTTCTTC.

This chain connects TRBV14 to TRBJ2-7; D is unclear. The V end lost 0 bases, the J end lost 0 bases, and 6 bases lay between the germline ends. CDR1 and CDR2 (germline): SGHDN, FVKESK. CDR3 length: 14 residues. The CDR3 loop reads CASSQDLYSYEQYF. CDR3 DNA: TGTGCCAGCAGCCAAGATCTTTACTCCTACGAGCAGTACTTC.

The CDR3 nucleotides read TGTGCCAGCAGTTACTGGGACAGGGGGGCCGGGGAGCTGTTTTTT. The encoded protein is CASSYWDRGAGELFF. V usage is TRBV6-5 and J usage is TRBJ2-2; 11 bases fit TRBD1. From germline, CDR1 is MNHEY and CDR2 SVGAGI. The CDR3 length is 15 residues. Trimming took 1 base from V and 6 from J; bases not matched to a gene: 1.

The chain employs TRBV11-2 and TRBJ2-1; 7 nucleotides match TRBD2. The CDR3 spans 15 residues. With 1 base clipped from V and 2 bases from J, the junction kept 2 bases outside the gene matches. Germline V gives CDR1 SGHAT, CDR2 FQNNGV. The CDR3 nucleotides are TGTGCCAGCAGCTTAGTGGCGGGAGCCTACAATGAGCAGTTCTTC. It encodes CASSLVAGAYNEQFF.